This T cell receptor beta chain came from a study of blood T cell repertoires in COVID-19. The data were produced by immunoSEQ multiplex PCR, yet TCRdb's version contains in-frame clones alone and is incomplete. The table lists fewer than 400,000 clones, around 84% of them singletons. CDR1 MNHNY and CDR2 SVGAGI come from the germline V gene (reference sequence). CDR3 length: 16 residues. V dropped 6 bases and J dropped 6; count of bases not matched to a gene: 12. The origin of this receptor is a woman younger than 45 who had been exposed to COVID-19. Sequenced sample: PBMCs or T cells enriched from blood (not recorded which). The genes are TRBV6-6 and TRBJ2-7; TRBD2 agrees at 12 bases. CDR3 coding DNA: TGTGCCAGCAGGTCCACGTCTAGCGGGGGGGCAGGCGAGCAGTACTTC. Protein: CASRSTSSGGAGEQYF.